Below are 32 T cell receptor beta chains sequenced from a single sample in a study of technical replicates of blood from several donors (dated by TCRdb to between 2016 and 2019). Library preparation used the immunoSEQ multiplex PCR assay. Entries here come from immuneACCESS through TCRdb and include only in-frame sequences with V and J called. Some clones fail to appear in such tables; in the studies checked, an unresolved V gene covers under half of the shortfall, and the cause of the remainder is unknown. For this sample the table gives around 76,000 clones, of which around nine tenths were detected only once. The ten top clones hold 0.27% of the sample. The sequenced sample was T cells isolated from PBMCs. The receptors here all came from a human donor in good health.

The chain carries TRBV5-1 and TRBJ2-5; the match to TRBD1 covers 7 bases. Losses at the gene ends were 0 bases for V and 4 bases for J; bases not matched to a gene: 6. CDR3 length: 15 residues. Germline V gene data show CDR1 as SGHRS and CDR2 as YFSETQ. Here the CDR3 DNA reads TGCGCCAGCAGCTTGGGAGGCTACAGGGGAGAGACCCAGTACTTC. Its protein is CASSLGGYRGETQYF.

The CDR3 here is CASSSGQGAVEAFF. CDR3 DNA: TGCGCCAGCAGCTCCGGACAGGGGGCTGTTGAAGCTTTCTTT. The V call is TRBV5-1, the J call TRBJ1-1, with 11 nucleotides matching TRBD1. V was pared by 3 bases and J by 7 bases, with 5 bases of the junction left unmatched. Germline loops: CDR1 SGHRS, CDR2 YFSETQ. The CDR3 runs 14 residues.

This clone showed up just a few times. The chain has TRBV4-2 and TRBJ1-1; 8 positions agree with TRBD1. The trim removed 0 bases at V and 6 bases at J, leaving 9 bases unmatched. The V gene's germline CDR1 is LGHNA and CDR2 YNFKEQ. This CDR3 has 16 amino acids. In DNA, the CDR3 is TGTGCCAGCAGCCAAGACCTCGACAGGGGAATGCCTGAAGCTTTCTTT. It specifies CASSQDLDRGMPEAFF.

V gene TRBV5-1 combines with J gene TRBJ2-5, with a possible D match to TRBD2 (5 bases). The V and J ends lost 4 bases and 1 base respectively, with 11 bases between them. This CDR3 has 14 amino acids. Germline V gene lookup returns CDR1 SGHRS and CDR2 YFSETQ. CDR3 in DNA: TGCGCCAGCAGCGGGGTCGGAGGCCAAGAGACCCAGTACTTC. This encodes CASSGVGGQETQYF.

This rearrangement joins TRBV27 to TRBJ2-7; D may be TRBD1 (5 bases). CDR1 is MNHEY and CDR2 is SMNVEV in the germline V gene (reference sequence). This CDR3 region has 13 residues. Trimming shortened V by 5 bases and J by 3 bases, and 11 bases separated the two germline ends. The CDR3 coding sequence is TGTGCCAGCAGTAAACAGGACATCTACGAGCAGTACTTC. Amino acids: CASSKQDIYEQYF.

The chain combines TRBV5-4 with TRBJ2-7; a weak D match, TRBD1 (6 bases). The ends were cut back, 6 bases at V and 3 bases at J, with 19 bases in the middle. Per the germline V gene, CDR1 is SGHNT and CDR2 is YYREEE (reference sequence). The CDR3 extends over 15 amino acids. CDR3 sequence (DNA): TGTGCCAGCACCCCGGGGCGCCAGGGGAACTACGAGCAGTACTTC. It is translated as CASTPGRQGNYEQYF.

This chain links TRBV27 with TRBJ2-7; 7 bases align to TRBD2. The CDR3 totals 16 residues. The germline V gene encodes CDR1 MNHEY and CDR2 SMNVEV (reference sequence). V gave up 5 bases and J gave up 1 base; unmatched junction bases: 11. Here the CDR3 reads CASSSPYGRTSYEQYF. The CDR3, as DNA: TGTGCCAGCAGTAGCCCTTACGGGAGGACATCCTACGAGCAGTACTTC.

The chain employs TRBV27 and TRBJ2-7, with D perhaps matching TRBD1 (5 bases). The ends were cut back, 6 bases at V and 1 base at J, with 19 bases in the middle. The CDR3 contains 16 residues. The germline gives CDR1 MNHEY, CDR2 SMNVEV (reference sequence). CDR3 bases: TGTGCCAGCAGGCAGGGTGGGCGCGGTCTATCCTACGAGCAGTACTTC. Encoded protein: CASRQGGRGLSYEQYF.

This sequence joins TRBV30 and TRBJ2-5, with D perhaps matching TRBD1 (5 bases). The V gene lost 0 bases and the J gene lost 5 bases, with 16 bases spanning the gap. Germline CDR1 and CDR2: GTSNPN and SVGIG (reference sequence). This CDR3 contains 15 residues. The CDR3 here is CAWSVGSRGDETQYF. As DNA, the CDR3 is TGTGCCTGGAGTGTAGGGTCAAGGGGCGACGAGACCCAGTACTTC.

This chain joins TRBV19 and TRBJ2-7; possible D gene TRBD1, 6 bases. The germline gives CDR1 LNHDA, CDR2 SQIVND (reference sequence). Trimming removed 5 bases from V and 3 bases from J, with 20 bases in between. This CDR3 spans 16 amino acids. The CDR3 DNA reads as TGTGCCAGTAGTCCGGGAAGGGGGTCAACGAGCTACGAGCAGTACTTC. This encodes CASSPGRGSTSYEQYF.

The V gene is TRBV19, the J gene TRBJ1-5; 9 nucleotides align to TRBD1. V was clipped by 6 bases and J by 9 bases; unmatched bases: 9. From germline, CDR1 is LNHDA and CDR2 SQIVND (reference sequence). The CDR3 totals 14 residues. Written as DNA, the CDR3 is TGTGCCAGTAGCCCCGGGACAGGGTATCCGCCCCAGCATTTT. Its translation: CASSPGTGYPPQHF.

Here the CDR3 DNA reads TGTGCCAGCAGCCAAGATTTTAGCGGACCCGACAATGAGCAGTTCTTC. Its protein product is CASSQDFSGPDNEQFF. The V call is TRBV14, the J call TRBJ2-1, with D possibly being TRBD2 (6 bases). Germline V gene lookup returns CDR1 SGHDN and CDR2 FVKESK. Trimming stripped 0 bases from V and 5 bases from J, with 14 bases between. CDR3 length: 16 residues.

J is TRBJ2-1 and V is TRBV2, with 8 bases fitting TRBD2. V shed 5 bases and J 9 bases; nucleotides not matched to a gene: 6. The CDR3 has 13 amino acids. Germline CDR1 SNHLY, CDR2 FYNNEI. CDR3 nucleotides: TGTGCCAGCAGTTTGGGACTAGTTGGTGAGCAGTTCTTC. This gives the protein CASSLGLVGEQFF.

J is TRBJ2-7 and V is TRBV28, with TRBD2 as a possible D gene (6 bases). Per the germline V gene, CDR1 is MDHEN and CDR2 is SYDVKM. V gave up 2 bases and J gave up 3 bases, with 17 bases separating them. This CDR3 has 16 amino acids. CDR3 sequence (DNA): TGTGCCAGCAGTTTAGAAAAGGGCTGGAGGGTCTACGAGCAGTACTTC. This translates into CASSLEKGWRVYEQYF.

CDR3 residues: CASSTTGAEQYF. Written as DNA, the CDR3 is TGTGCCAGCAGTACAACAGGGGCCGAGCAGTACTTC. The chain is built from TRBV2 and TRBJ2-7; 7 bases are a match to TRBD1. Losses at the gene ends were 5 bases for V and 6 bases for J; bases not matched to a gene: 4. This CDR3 has 12 amino acids. Germline V CDR1 and CDR2: SNHLY, FYNNEI.

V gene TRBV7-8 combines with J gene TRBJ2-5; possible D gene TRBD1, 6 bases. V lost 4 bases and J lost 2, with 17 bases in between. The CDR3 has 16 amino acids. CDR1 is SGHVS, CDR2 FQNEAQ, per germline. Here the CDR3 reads CASSSVEGDEQETQYF. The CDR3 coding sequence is TGTGCCAGCAGCTCGGTTGAGGGGGACGAACAAGAGACCCAGTACTTC.

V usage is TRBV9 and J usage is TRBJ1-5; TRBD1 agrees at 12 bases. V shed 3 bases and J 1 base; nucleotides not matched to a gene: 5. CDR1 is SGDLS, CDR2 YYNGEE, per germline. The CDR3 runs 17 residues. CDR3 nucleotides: TGTGCCAGCAGCGCGGGACAGGGGGCGCTGAGCAATCAGCCCCAGCATTTT. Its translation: CASSAGQGALSNQPQHF.

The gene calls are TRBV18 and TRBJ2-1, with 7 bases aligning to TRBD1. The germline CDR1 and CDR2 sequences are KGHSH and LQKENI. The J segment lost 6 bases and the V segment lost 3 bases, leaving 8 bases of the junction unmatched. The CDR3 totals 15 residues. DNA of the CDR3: TGTGCCAGCTCACCGAAACTGACAGGGTTCAATGAGCAGTTCTTC. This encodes CASSPKLTGFNEQFF.

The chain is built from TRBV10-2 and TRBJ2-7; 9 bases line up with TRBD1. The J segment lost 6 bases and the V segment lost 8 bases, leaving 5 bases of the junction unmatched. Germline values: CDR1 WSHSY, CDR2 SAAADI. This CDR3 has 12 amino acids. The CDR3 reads CASSGTGTEQYF. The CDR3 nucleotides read TGCGCCAGCTCCGGGACAGGGACCGAGCAGTACTTC.

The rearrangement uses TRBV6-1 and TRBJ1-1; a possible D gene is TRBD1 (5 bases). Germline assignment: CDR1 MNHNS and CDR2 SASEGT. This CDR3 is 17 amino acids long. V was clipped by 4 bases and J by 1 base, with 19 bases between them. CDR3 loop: CASSAPSPQAKNTEAFF. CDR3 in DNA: TGTGCCAGCAGTGCACCTTCCCCACAGGCCAAGAACACTGAAGCTTTCTTT.

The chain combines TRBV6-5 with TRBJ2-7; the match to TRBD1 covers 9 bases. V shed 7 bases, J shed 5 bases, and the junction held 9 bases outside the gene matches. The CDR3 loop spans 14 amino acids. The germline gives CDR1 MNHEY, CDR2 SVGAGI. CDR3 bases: TGTGCCAGCACCCGAGGGACAGGGCTTAACGAGCAGTACTTC. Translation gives CASTRGTGLNEQYF.

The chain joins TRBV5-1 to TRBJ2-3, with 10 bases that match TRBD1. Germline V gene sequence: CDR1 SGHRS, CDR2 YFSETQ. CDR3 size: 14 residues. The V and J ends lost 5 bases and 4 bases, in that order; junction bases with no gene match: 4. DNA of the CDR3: TGCGCCAGCAGTTGGACAGGGGGGGCAGATACGCAGTATTTT. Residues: CASSWTGGADTQYF.

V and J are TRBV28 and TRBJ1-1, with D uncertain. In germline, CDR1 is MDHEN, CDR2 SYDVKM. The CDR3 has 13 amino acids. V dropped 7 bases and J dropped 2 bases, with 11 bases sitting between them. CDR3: CASTEAGNTEAFF. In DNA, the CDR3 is TGTGCCAGCACGGAGGCCGGTAACACTGAAGCTTTCTTT.

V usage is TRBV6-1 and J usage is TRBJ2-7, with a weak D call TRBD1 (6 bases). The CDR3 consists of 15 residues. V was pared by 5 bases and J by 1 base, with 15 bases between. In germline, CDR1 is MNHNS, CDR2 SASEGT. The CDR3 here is CASSRDPGTSYEQYF. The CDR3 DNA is TGTGCCAGCAGTAGAGATCCGGGGACATCCTACGAGCAGTACTTC.

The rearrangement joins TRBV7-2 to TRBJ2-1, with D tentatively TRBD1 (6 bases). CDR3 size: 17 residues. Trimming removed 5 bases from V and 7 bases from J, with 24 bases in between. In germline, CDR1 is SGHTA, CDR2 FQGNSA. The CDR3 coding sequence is TGTGCCAGCAGCCCATACAGGGTACCGTTTCTTAAGAATGAGCAGTTCTTC. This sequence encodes CASSPYRVPFLKNEQFF.

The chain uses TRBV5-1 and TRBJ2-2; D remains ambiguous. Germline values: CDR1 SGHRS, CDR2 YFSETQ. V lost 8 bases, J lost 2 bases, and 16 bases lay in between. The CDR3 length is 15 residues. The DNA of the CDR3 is TGCGCCAGTTGCCCAGGCGAAGGAAACACCGGGGAGCTGTTTTTT. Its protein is CASCPGEGNTGELFF.

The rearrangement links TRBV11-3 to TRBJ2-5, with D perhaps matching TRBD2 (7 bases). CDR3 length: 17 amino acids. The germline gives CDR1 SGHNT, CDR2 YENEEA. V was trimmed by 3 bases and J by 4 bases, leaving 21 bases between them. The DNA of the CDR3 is TGTGCCAGCAGCTTTTGGGCCCCACAGGGAGGGCCAGAGACCCAGTACTTC. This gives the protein CASSFWAPQGGPETQYF.

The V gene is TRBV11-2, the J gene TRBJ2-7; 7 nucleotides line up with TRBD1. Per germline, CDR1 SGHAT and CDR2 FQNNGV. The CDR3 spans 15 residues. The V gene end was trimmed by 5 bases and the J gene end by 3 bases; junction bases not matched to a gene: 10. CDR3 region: CASSQQDRISYEQYF. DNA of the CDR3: TGTGCCAGCAGCCAACAGGACAGGATCAGCTACGAGCAGTACTTC. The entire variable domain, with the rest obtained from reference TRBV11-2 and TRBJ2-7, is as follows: EAGVAQSPRYKIIEKRQSVAFWCNPISGHATLYWYQQILGQGPKLLIQFQNNGVVDDSQLPKDRFSAERLKGVDSTLKIQPAKLEDSAVYLCASSQQDRISYEQYFGPGTRLTVT.

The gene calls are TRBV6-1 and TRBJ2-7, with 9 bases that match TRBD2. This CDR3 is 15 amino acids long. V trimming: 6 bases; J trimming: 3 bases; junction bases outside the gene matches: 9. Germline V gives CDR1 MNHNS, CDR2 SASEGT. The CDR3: CASRNRLADNYEQYF. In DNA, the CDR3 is TGTGCCAGCAGGAATAGACTAGCGGATAACTACGAGCAGTACTTC.

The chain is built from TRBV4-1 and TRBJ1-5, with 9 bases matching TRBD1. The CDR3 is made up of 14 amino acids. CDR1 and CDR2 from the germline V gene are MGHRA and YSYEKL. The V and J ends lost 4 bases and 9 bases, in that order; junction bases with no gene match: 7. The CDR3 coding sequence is TGCGCCAGCAGCCCTTCGACAGGGGGAAGGCCCCAGCATTTT. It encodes CASSPSTGGRPQHF.

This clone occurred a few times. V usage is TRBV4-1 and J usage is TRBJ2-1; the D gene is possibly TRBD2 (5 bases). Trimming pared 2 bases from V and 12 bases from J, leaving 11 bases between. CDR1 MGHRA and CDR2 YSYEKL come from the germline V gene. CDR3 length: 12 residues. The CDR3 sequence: CASSQSTGRQFF. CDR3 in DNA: TGCGCCAGCAGCCAAAGTACGGGAAGGCAGTTCTTC.

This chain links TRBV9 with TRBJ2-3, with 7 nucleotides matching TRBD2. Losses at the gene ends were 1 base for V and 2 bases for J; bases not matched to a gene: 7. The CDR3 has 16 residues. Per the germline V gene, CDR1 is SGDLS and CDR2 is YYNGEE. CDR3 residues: CASSVREGRYTDTQYF. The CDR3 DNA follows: TGTGCCAGCAGCGTAAGGGAGGGGCGCTACACAGATACGCAGTATTTT.